Sequencing of this TCR beta chain was carried out in a study of blood T cell repertoires in COVID-19. Background on the study: Researchers got acute and convalescent COVID-19 samples from the United States, Italy and Spain. PBMCs, B-cell-depleted T cells, or T cells were the source of the cDNA or gDNA that made up the material.

The CDR3 spans 15 residues. Germline-derived CDR1 and CDR2 are ENHRY and SYGVKD. J was trimmed by 1 base and V by 6 bases; bases with no gene match: 8. How the authors handled the data: Counts of nucleated cells, estimated from reference gene primer amplification, were obtained. Sequencing was performed with immunoSEQ multiplex PCR; in TCRdb, only in-frame clones are kept and a portion is missing. V, J and clone size reflect that table, while D and trimming were determined from the DNA. The top ten hold 1% of the sample, which has 250,000 to 400,000 clones, around 87% seen once. What was sequenced was peripheral blood. The sequence was collected from a man aged 50 or older with active or convalescent COVID-19. The rearrangement joins TRBV10-3 to TRBJ1-1, with TRBD1 matching 7 bases. This chain's CDR3 is CAISQNRGGNTEAFF. CDR3 bases: TGTGCCATCAGCCAGAACAGGGGCGGGAACACTGAAGCTTTCTTT.